The 7 T cell receptor beta chains given below trace back to one sample, sequenced in a study of blood T cell repertoires in COVID-19. The assay was immunoSEQ multiplex PCR, and TCRdb's table has in-frame clones only and misses some. The sample has fewer than 110,000 clones, 80% to 95% seen once; the top ten hold more than 0.9%. Sequenced material: peripheral blood. The receptors derive from a woman aged 25 to 39 with acute or convalescent COVID-19.

J is TRBJ2-3 and V is TRBV7-9; 11 bases agree with TRBD2. The CDR3 contains 15 residues. Germline trimming cut 5 bases from V and 4 bases from J; bases unmatched to any gene: 5. CDR1 is SEHNR and CDR2 is FQNEAQ in the germline V gene (reference sequence). The CDR3 DNA reads TGTGCCAGCAGCCCGGGACTAGCGGTGTCAGATACGCAGTATTTT. It encodes CASSPGLAVSDTQYF.

This rearrangement joins TRBV6-6 to TRBJ1-1; D is uncertain. Germline values: CDR1 MNHNY, CDR2 SVGAGI (reference sequence). The CDR3 consists of 12 residues. The V gene lost 7 bases and the J gene lost 7 bases, with 13 bases spanning the gap. The CDR3 nucleotides are TGTGCCAGCACCGACGGACTTTTTGAAGCTTTCTTT. It translates to CASTDGLFEAFF.

The rearrangement joins TRBV6-5 to TRBJ2-7; D unresolved. CDR3 length: 15 residues. With 0 bases removed from V and 0 bases from J, the gap between germline ends came to 9 bases. CDR1 MNHEY and CDR2 SVGAGI come from the germline V gene. For the CDR3, the DNA is TGTGCCAGCAGTTACTCGGGCAGCCTCTCCTACGAGCAGTACTTC. Amino acid sequence: CASSYSGSLSYEQYF.

The V gene is TRBV27, the J gene TRBJ2-1, with 9 bases that match TRBD2. CDR1 MNHEY and CDR2 SMNVEV come from the germline V gene (reference sequence). The CDR3 consists of 15 residues. V was clipped by 3 bases and J by 10 bases; unmatched bases: 10. The CDR3: CASSFSVRGGDEQFF. CDR3 in DNA: TGTGCCAGCAGTTTTTCCGTTCGCGGGGGGGACGAGCAGTTCTTC.

The chain is built from TRBV28 and TRBJ1-5; D is perhaps TRBD1 (6 bases). Germline V gives CDR1 MDHEN, CDR2 SYDVKM. The germline V and J ends were trimmed by 6 bases and 6 bases, with 18 bases remaining between them. The CDR3 length is 15 residues. This chain's CDR3 is CASRPGSPRGQPQHF. As DNA, the CDR3 is TGTGCCAGCAGACCAGGGAGCCCCAGGGGTCAGCCCCAGCATTTT.

In DNA, the CDR3 is TGTGCCAGCAGCGTAGCTACGGGGGGCGAGGAAGCTTTCTTT. Protein: CASSVATGGEEAFF. This chain connects TRBV9 to TRBJ1-1, with D possibly TRBD1 on 6 matching bases. This CDR3 contains 14 residues. V was cut by 0 bases and J by 8 bases, with 14 bases left in between. Germline assignment: CDR1 SGDLS and CDR2 YYNGEE.

The chain recombines TRBV12-3 or TRBV12-4 with TRBJ1-2; TRBD1 is a possible D gene (6 bases). The germline V and J ends were trimmed by 6 bases and 5 bases, with 13 bases remaining between them. There are 13 residues in the CDR3. The CDR3 region has the DNA TGTGCCAGCAGCCCCGGGACAATATATGGCTACACCTTC. As protein: CASSPGTIYGYTF.